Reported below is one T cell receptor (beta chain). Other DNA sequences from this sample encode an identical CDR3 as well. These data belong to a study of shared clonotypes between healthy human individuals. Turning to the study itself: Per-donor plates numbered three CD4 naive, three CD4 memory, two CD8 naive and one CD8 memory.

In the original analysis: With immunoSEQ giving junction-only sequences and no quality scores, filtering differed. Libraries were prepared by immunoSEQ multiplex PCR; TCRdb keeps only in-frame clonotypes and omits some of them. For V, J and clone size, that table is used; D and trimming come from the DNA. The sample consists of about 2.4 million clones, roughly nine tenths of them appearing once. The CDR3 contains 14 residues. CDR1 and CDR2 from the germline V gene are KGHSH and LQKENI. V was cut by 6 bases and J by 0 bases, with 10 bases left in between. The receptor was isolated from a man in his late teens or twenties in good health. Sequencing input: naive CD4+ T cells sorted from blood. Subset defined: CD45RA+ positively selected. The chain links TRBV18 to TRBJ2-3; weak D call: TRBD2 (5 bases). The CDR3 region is CASSLSGSTDTQYF. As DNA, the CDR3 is TGTGCCAGCTCCCTCTCGGGGAGCACAGATACGCAGTATTTT.